This T cell receptor beta chain was sequenced for a study of technical replicates of blood from several donors (dated by TCRdb to about 2017). Worth noting for this clone: Its binding antigen is unknown. No base qualities exist here, and no much larger clone lies one base off it.

In the germline V gene, CDR1 corresponds to SNHLY and CDR2 to FYNNEI. From the cysteine up to the phenylalanine, the CDR3 has a length of 15 residues. The sequence is cut down to CDR3 DNA, 45 bases in frame from base 1. The trim is 6 bases for V and 6 bases for J, with a gap of 20 bases between the germline ends. Receptors were amplified or captured by the immunoSEQ multiplex PCR assay. TCRdb holds this immuneACCESS table with in-frame rearrangements only. Some clones are missing; in checked studies, unresolved V genes explain under half, and the rest has no known cause. The sample table records around 79,000 clones; roughly 90% of these occur just once. About 0.25% of the sample comes from the top ten.

This sequence originates from a human donor in good health. Source material: T cells isolated from PBMCs. The chain is encoded by TRBV2 joined to TRBJ1-1; no D gene can be assigned with confidence. The nucleotide sequence is TGTGCCAGCAGCGGGGTGCGGGGTGTGAGTTCTGAAGCTTTCTTT. The resulting protein is CASSGVRGVSSEAFF.